This TCR beta chain appears in the sequencing data of a study of blood T cell repertoires in COVID-19. Study in general: Collection of acute and convalescent COVID-19 samples took place in the United States, Italy and Spain.

With V trimmed by 2 bases and J by 2 bases, 8 bases remained unmatched. Germline assignment: CDR1 SEHNR and CDR2 FQNEAQ (reference sequence). This CDR3 spans 18 amino acids. This table comes from immunoSEQ multiplex PCR, and its TCRdb copy is limited to in-frame clones, with some not included. The sample yields fewer than 250,000 clones, approximately 86% seen once. This chain joins TRBV7-9 and TRBJ2-6; 8 bases match TRBD1. Sample: peripheral blood. This TCR was recovered from a man aged 55 to 70 with acute or convalescent COVID-19. The CDR3 is CASSLYQGARAGANVLTF. The CDR3 DNA sequence: TGTGCCAGCAGCTTATATCAGGGGGCGAGGGCTGGGGCCAACGTCCTGACTTTC.